These 28 T cell receptor beta chains were all obtained from the same sample, sequenced in a study of blood T cells in healthy people across ages. It was with a sample-barcoded 5' primer and a J-beta primer mix that a second PCR of about 6 to 12 cycles was run. MiXCR, run by TCRdb on the 5' RACE reads, gives a single entry per CDR3 protein. This sample has some 1.4 million distinct CDR3 sequences, with roughly 40% found just once. Sequences were obtained from blood. The source of these receptors is a woman aged 18-35 years in good health.

The rearrangement joins TRBV28 to TRBJ2-7, with TRBD1 matching 7 bases. The CDR3 runs 16 residues. Germline lookup yields CDR1 MDHEN and CDR2 SYDVKM. The J segment lost 4 bases and the V segment lost 7 bases, leaving 16 bases of the junction unmatched. The CDR3 nucleotides read TGTGCCAGCACCTTCGGCAGGACAGGTGGATCTTACGAGCAGTACTTC. It codes for CASTFGRTGGSYEQYF.

The chain's CDR3 is CASSVGEGIREQYF. CDR3 coding DNA: TGTGCCAGCAGTGTGGGGGAAGGGATTAGAGAGCAGTACTTC. This chain connects TRBV25-1 to TRBJ2-7; the D call may be TRBD1 or TRBD2 (5 bases each). The CDR3 spans 14 residues. Germline V gene lookup returns CDR1 MGHDK and CDR2 SYGVNS. Trimming stripped 4 bases from V and 7 bases from J, with 17 bases between.

The rearrangement links TRBV27 to TRBJ2-3; D is unclear. V dropped 6 bases and J dropped 2 bases, with 12 bases sitting between them. The CDR3 extends over 14 amino acids. CDR1 MNHEY and CDR2 SMNVEV come from the germline V gene (reference sequence). CDR3 amino acids: CASSSGRLTDTQYF. In DNA, the CDR3 is TGTGCCAGCAGCTCCGGCCGCCTCACAGATACGCAGTATTTT.

The chain combines TRBV27 with TRBJ2-4; the D gene is possibly TRBD2 (6 bases). The better agreement between TRBJ2-7 and the DNA end casts doubt on the J call. The CDR3 consists of 16 residues. Germline V gene lookup returns CDR1 MNHEY and CDR2 SMNVEV (reference sequence). CDR3 sequence: CASSLRRGAKIGEQYF. The DNA for the CDR3 is TGTGCCAGCAGCCTCAGGCGGGGAGCGAAAATCGGCGAGCAGTACTTC.

The chain carries TRBV12-3 or TRBV12-4 and TRBJ1-1; TRBD1 might be the D (6 bases). Trimming stripped 8 bases from V and 11 bases from J, with 15 bases between. The CDR3 contains 11 residues. CDR3 residues: CASGVTGKAFF. The CDR3 nucleotides read TGTGCCAGCGGGGTAACAGGGAAGGCTTTCTTT.

Many counts were recorded for this clonotype. The CDR3 DNA sequence: TGCAGCGGGGCCGCGGTTGGGACAGTCTACGAGCAGTACTTC. This translates into CSGAAVGTVYEQYF. J is TRBJ2-7 and V is TRBV29-1, with 7 bases fitting TRBD1. Germline V gene sequence: CDR1 SQVTM, CDR2 ANQGSEA. CDR3 length: 14 residues. Trimming at V came to 7 bases and at J to 3 bases, leaving 12 bases not matched to a gene.

This clonotype was detected a few times. The genes are TRBV25-1 and TRBJ2-7, with D hard to call. The CDR3 runs to 13 residues. The V and J ends lost 4 bases and 3 bases respectively, with 10 bases between them. Germline-derived CDR1 and CDR2 are MGHDK and SYGVNS. For the CDR3, the DNA is TGTGCCAGCAGTGGTGAGTTGGTCTACGAGCAGTACTTC. Protein: CASSGELVYEQYF.

V usage is TRBV7-9 and J usage is TRBJ2-5; D is perhaps TRBD2 (5 bases). The J call is doubtful: the DNA matches TRBJ2-7 better. The CDR3 is made up of 14 amino acids. Germline CDR1 reads SEHNR; CDR2 reads FQNEAQ (reference sequence). In DNA form, the CDR3 reads TGTGCCAGCAGCCACAACGGGGTTTACTACGAGCAGTACTTC. This codes for CASSHNGVYYEQYF.

V usage is TRBV28 and J usage is TRBJ1-1; tentative D call: TRBD1 (6 bases). CDR1 is MDHEN, CDR2 SYDVKM, per germline. CDR3 length equals 15 residues. With 3 bases removed from V and 6 bases from J, the gap between germline ends came to 17 bases. CDR3 protein: CASSFVGAPLAEAFF. CDR3 DNA: TGTGCCAGCAGTTTTGTGGGGGCGCCCCTCGCTGAAGCTTTCTTT.

The chain uses TRBV3-1 and TRBJ1-2; maybe TRBD1 (5 bases). V was trimmed by 4 bases and J by 7 bases, leaving 16 bases between them. CDR3 size: 14 residues. In germline, CDR1 is LGHDT, CDR2 YNNKEL (reference sequence). The CDR3 DNA sequence: TGTGCCAGCAGCCGCCAAGGGGAGGATTTTGGCTACACCTTC. Translated, it gives CASSRQGEDFGYTF.

V gene TRBV29-1 combines with J gene TRBJ2-1; tentative D call: TRBD1 (5 bases). CDR3 size: 14 residues. Germline CDR1 and CDR2: SQVTM and ANQGSEA. The V and J ends lost 3 bases and 2 bases respectively, with 11 bases between them. The CDR3 protein is CSVDLGHTYNEQFF. The CDR3 DNA sequence: TGCAGCGTTGATCTGGGGCATACCTACAATGAGCAGTTCTTC.

This clonotype has a count of ten or more. The rearrangement joins TRBV9 to TRBJ1-1; no clear D gene. The CDR3 is made up of 13 amino acids. Germline V gives CDR1 SGDLS, CDR2 YYNGEE. V was pared by 3 bases and J by 1 base, with 7 bases between. CDR3 DNA sequence: TGTGCCAGCAGCGGGGCAGGGAACACTGAAGCTTTCTTT. It is translated as CASSGAGNTEAFF.

This clonotype was detected only a few times. V and J are TRBV20-1 and TRBJ2-7; 13 nucleotides align to TRBD2. V was pared by 6 bases and J by 2 bases, with 10 bases of the junction left unmatched. This CDR3 region has 16 residues. The germline V gene encodes CDR1 DFQATT and CDR2 SNEGSKA (reference sequence). The CDR3 loop reads CSAGRTSGGQTYEQYF. The CDR3 nucleotides read TGCAGTGCAGGGCGGACTAGCGGGGGCCAAACCTACGAGCAGTACTTC.

The V gene is TRBV4-1, the J gene TRBJ2-1; 12 nucleotides match TRBD2. Germline V lookup: CDR1 MGHRA, CDR2 YSYEKL. With V trimmed by 1 base and J by 9 bases, 22 bases remained unmatched. The length of the CDR3 is 21 residues. The CDR3 here is CASSQGTSGMSTVGTNSEQFF. CDR3 nucleotides: TGCGCCAGCAGCCAAGGGACTAGCGGGATGAGCACCGTTGGGACTAATAGTGAGCAGTTCTTC.

The gene calls are TRBV20-1 and TRBJ2-1, with 8 bases fitting TRBD2. CDR1 DFQATT and CDR2 SNEGSKA come from the germline V gene (reference sequence). This CDR3 comprises 16 residues. After removal of 5 bases from V and 2 bases from J, the junction contained 11 bases not matched to a gene. CDR3: CSARDIQRGTYNEQFF. CDR3 in DNA: TGCAGTGCTCGCGATATTCAGCGGGGGACCTACAATGAGCAGTTCTTC.

This clonotype was observed a few times. The chain carries TRBV5-6 and TRBJ2-7, with 12 bases that match TRBD2. The end of the DNA aligns better with TRBJ2-5, so the J call may be wrong. The CDR3 runs 17 residues. From germline, CDR1 is SGHDT and CDR2 YYEEEE. The CDR3 sequence is CASSSRRLAGDQETQYF. The CDR3 region has the DNA TGTGCCAGCAGCTCTAGACGACTAGCGGGAGATCAGGAGACCCAGTACTTC.

This clonotype showed up just a few times. V is TRBV11-2 and J is TRBJ2-4; D is possibly TRBD1 (6 bases). This CDR3 region has 18 residues. Trimming removed 2 bases at V and 1 base at J, with 18 bases between. Germline-derived CDR1 and CDR2 are SGHAT and FQNNGV. The CDR3 reads CASSLRVVQGTAKNIQYF. CDR3 bases: TGTGCCAGCAGCTTAAGGGTTGTGCAGGGGACGGCCAAAAACATTCAGTACTTC.

The V and J genes are TRBV7-8 and TRBJ2-2; no definite D call. The ends were cut back, 3 bases at V and 1 base at J, with 6 bases in the middle. The CDR3 is 14 amino acids. Germline CDR1 and CDR2: SGHVS and FQNEAQ. Written as DNA, the CDR3 is TGTGCCAGCAGCTTGGAACGGAACACCGGGGAGCTGTTTTTT. Translated, it gives CASSLERNTGELFF.

This clonotype has only a few counts. The chain joins TRBV20-1 to TRBJ2-3; 8 bases line up with TRBD1. The CDR3 contains 14 residues. Trimming cost V 4 bases and J 3 bases; bases outside gene matches: 6. Germline assignment: CDR1 DFQATT and CDR2 SNEGSKA (reference sequence). The CDR3 region has the DNA TGCAGTGCTACCGGACAGGGCCGAACAGATACGCAGTATTTT. This encodes CSATGQGRTDTQYF.

The chain carries TRBV20-1 and TRBJ2-3; D is possibly TRBD1 (6 bases). The CDR3 extends over 14 amino acids. V gave up 4 bases and J gave up 0 bases, with 11 bases separating them. Germline V CDR1 and CDR2: DFQATT, SNEGSKA (reference sequence). The CDR3 loop is CSATSQGSTDTQYF. CDR3 in DNA: TGCAGTGCTACCAGTCAGGGGAGCACAGATACGCAGTATTTT.

The chain combines TRBV14 with TRBJ1-2; D gene ambiguous. There are 13 residues in the CDR3. The V gene's germline CDR1 is SGHDN and CDR2 FVKESK. Trimming pared 4 bases from V and 5 bases from J, leaving 11 bases between. CDR3 amino acids: CASSPNREYGYTF. The CDR3 bases are TGTGCCAGCAGCCCCAACCGGGAGTATGGCTACACCTTC.

This chain uses TRBV14 with TRBJ2-5; a weak D match, TRBD1 (5 bases). Per the germline V gene, CDR1 is SGHDN and CDR2 is FVKESK. The CDR3 is 15 residues long. V shed 4 bases and J shed 5 bases, with 17 bases lying between them. The CDR3 reads CASSLPGWSPETQYF. CDR3 nucleotides: TGTGCCAGCAGCCTCCCAGGGTGGAGTCCGGAGACCCAGTACTTC.

The chain carries TRBV7-2 and TRBJ2-7; D not certain. The CDR3 is made up of 13 amino acids. CDR1 and CDR2 (germline): SGHTA, FQGNSA. V was pared by 0 bases and J by 3 bases, with 6 bases between. The CDR3 protein is CASSLAQVYEQYF. CDR3 in DNA: TGTGCCAGCAGCTTAGCCCAGGTCTACGAGCAGTACTTC.

This clonotype was counted a few times. This chain links TRBV20-1 with TRBJ2-1, with D possibly being TRBD2 (6 bases). Trimming took off 2 bases at V and 7 bases at J, with 18 bases between the two ends. CDR1 and CDR2 from the germline V gene are DFQATT and SNEGSKA (reference sequence). This CDR3 is 15 amino acids long. CDR3 nucleotide sequence: TGCAGTGCTAGATACTCCTCAGCGGGCCAAAATGAGCAGTTCTTC. This translates into CSARYSSAGQNEQFF.

The genes are TRBV7-9 and TRBJ2-1, with a possible D match to TRBD2 (6 bases). CDR1 and CDR2 from the germline V gene are SEHNR and FQNEAQ (reference sequence). Trimming removed 5 bases at V and 0 bases at J, with 17 bases between. The CDR3 consists of 17 residues. The CDR3 DNA follows: TGTGCCAGCAGCCCCCGGGAGCTTCTCAGCTCCTACAATGAGCAGTTCTTC. Protein product: CASSPRELLSSYNEQFF.

This clonotype turned up a few times. The rearrangement uses TRBV14 and TRBJ2-5; D is unclear. The CDR3 has 12 amino acids. Germline V gene lookup returns CDR1 SGHDN and CDR2 FVKESK. The V and J ends lost 0 bases and 11 bases respectively, with 10 bases between them. The CDR3: CASSQDGIGQYF. In nucleotides, the CDR3 is TGTGCCAGCAGCCAAGACGGTATCGGGCAGTACTTC.

This clonotype has more than one count but fewer than ten. The gene calls are TRBV2 and TRBJ2-1, with 11 bases fitting TRBD2. Germline CDR1 reads SNHLY; CDR2 reads FYNNEI. The junction had 6 bases not matched to a gene; V was cut back by 8 bases and J by 0 bases. CDR3 length equals 16 residues. DNA for the CDR3: TGTGCCAGCTCTAGCGGGAGGCATCTCTCCTACAATGAGCAGTTCTTC. This sequence encodes CASSSGRHLSYNEQFF.

The chain has TRBV12-3 or TRBV12-4 and TRBJ1-2; a possible D gene is TRBD1 (6 bases). Between the trimmed V and J ends, which lost 6 bases and 0 bases, there was a span of 29 bases. CDR3 size: 20 residues. The CDR3 reads CASSPGGRGLLISTNYGYTF. In nucleotides, the CDR3 is TGTGCCAGCAGCCCGGGGGGGAGGGGGTTACTTATTTCCACTAACTATGGCTACACCTTC.